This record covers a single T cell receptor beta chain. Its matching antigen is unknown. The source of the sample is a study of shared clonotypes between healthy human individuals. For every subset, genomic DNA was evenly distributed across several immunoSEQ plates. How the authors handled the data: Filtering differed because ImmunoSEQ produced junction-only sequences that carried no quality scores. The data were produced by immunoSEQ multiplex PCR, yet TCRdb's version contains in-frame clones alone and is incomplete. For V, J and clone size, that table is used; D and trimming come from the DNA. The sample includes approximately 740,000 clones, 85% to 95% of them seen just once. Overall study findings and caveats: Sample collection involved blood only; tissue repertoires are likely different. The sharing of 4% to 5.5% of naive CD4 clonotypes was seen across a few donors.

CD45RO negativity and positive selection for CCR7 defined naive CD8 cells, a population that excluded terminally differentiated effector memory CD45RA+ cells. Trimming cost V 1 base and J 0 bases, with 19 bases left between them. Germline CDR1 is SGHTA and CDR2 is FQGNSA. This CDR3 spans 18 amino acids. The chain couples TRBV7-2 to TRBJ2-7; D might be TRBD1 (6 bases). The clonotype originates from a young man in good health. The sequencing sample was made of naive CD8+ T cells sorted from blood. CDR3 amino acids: CASSLVLGLGDNSYEQYF. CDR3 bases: TGTGCCAGCAGCTTAGTATTGGGGTTAGGGGACAACTCCTACGAGCAGTACTTC.